This TCR beta chain is drawn from a study of cytomegalovirus exposure and HLA in healthy donors. Findings of the study overall: The majority of CMV-associated TCR beta chains were reported as apparently HLA-restricted in a later analysis. Most TCR sequences were rare, but some public TCRs occurred in many donors.

Primers included in the PCR were 60 Vbeta and 13 Jbeta primers. Profiled with immunoSEQ multiplex PCR; TCRdb holds only in-frame clones, not every one. Among about 95,000 clones, 75% to 85% were seen once, and the ten largest hold around 4.5%. Per germline, CDR1 MNHEY and CDR2 SVGAGI. This CDR3 is built from 13 residues. V was clipped by 6 bases and J by 6 bases; unmatched bases: 6. A remark on this clone: No antigen is known for it.

The clonotype comes from a woman in her thirties or forties in good health and CMV-seronegative. This chain joins TRBV6-5 and TRBJ1-1, with 8 bases matching TRBD1. The sequenced sample was PBMCs. CDR3 loop: CASRKQGEAEAFF. The CDR3 DNA follows: TGTGCCAGCAGAAAACAGGGGGAGGCTGAAGCTTTCTTT.